Listed below are T cell receptor beta chains from one sample, sequenced in a study of cytomegalovirus exposure and HLA in healthy donors. Some clones are missing from TCRdb's copy, which holds only in-frame ones; the method was immunoSEQ multiplex PCR. The sample gives around 95,000 clones, around four fifths of which show up once; around 3.7% is in the top ten. Sequencing input: PBMCs. The receptors come from a young man in good health and CMV-seropositive. Both conserved end residues are part of each CDR3.

J	V	CDR3
TRBJ1-5	TRBV9	CASSPTGEEQPQHF
TRBJ2-1	TRBV11-2	CASSLELSYNEQFF
TRBJ2-5	TRBV15	CATSREDSGSQYF
-	TRBV2	CASSSGLSYEQYF
TRBJ2-2	TRBV10-3	CAISESQGDTGELFF
TRBJ2-1	TRBV7-8	CASSSLAGGYNEQFF
TRBJ2-5	TRBV7-2	CASSLAGGSFQETQYF
TRBJ1-5	TRBV15	CATSRRDNSNQPQHF
TRBJ2-7	TRBV28	CASSLWTGKYEQYF
TRBJ1-6	TRBV28	CASRDGQGGSPLHF
TRBJ2-3	TRBV7-8	CASSPPTGLSTDTQYF
-	TRBV18	CASSPLPRQGAYEQYF
TRBJ2-5	TRBV7-9	CASSLTSGSLGEQYF
TRBJ2-5	TRBV2	CASRSGLALEETQYF
TRBJ1-3	TRBV7-2	CASSLAQRKGNTIYF
TRBJ2-1	TRBV12-5	CASGAGLAGPSHEQFF
TRBJ2-5	TRBV7-9	CASSLGLAVLETQYF
TRBJ2-7	TRBV18	CASSAYNPSGRSYEQYF
TRBJ2-1	TRBV27	CASSSSPGGTGYNEQFF
TRBJ2-2	TRBV18	CASSPSFSGELFF
-	TRBV27	CASSLQGYYEQYF
TRBJ2-6	TRBV30	CAWTNPRGDGSGANVLTF
TRBJ1-3	TRBV2	CASYQAGRDGNTIYF
TRBJ2-6	TRBV7-8	CASDQGGSSGANVLTF
TRBJ1-2	TRBV5-6	CASSLAGQGWHGYTF
-	TRBV5-4	CASSSDREVYEQYF
TRBJ1-3	TRBV18	CASSPRGPGTGGSSGSGNTIYF
TRBJ2-5	TRBV7-9	CASSTWGLAGEAETQYF
TRBJ2-1	TRBV11-2	CASRPGTDYNEQFF
TRBJ1-5	TRBV5-5	CASSWRADQPQHF
TRBJ2-7	TRBV6-5	CASSYSGVGEQYF
TRBJ1-1	TRBV27	CASSFRTGQAYTEAFF
TRBJ2-2	TRBV9	CASSVEDRGDTGELFF
TRBJ2-3	TRBV11-2	CASSLESVASGNVDTQYF
TRBJ1-6	TRBV7-8	CASSLVNSPLHF
TRBJ2-7	TRBV11-2	CASSPPGTSGRNEQYF
TRBJ2-1	TRBV5-5	CASSLAGGEQFF
TRBJ1-1	TRBV27	CASSLQGASTEAFF
TRBJ2-3	TRBV4-3	CASSQVPGAADTQYF
TRBJ2-1	TRBV30	CAWEFKRGLQFF
TRBJ2-7	TRBV5-1	CASSVLDRDDEQYF
TRBJ1-5	TRBV29-1	CSVGGPGDQPQHF
TRBJ2-1	TRBV10-3	CAISESQGEIDDEQFF
TRBJ2-3	TRBV27	CASSYLSTSTDTQYF
TRBJ1-3	TRBV15	CATSRDLGSGNTIYF
TRBJ1-6	TRBV30	CAFTNRPPSLHF
TRBJ2-5	TRBV5-1	CASSTGQISKETQYF
TRBJ2-3	TRBV5-4	CASSSGTDTQYF
TRBJ1-4	TRBV4-2	CASSPLTTAGSNEKLFF
TRBJ1-2	TRBV2	CASSEVIATANYGYTF
TRBJ2-7	TRBV7-2	CASSLEALAGVRYEQYF
TRBJ2-5	TRBV28	CASTPRPGLAGGRETQYF
TRBJ2-3	TRBV5-6	CASSLVGVAGSTDTQYF
TRBJ1-2	TRBV28	CASSSLLSTSLAGYGYTF
TRBJ2-5	TRBV5-4	CASSLAGGGGHQETQYF
TRBJ2-7	TRBV14	CASSQRGGGGYYEQYF